The 27 T cell receptor beta chains given below trace back to one sample, sequenced in a study of blood T cell repertoires in COVID-19. Profiling relied on immunoSEQ multiplex PCR, and the TCRdb table lists in-frame clones only, not all of them. The sample lists around 40,000 clones; 75% to 90% were seen once. Input material: peripheral blood. The receptors were sampled from a man between 50 and 59 years old with active or convalescent COVID-19.

The chain is built from TRBV7-3 and TRBJ2-1, with 8 bases lining up with TRBD2. This CDR3 is 13 amino acids long. The V gene's germline CDR1 is SGHTA and CDR2 FQGTGA. With 5 bases clipped from V and 16 bases from J, the junction kept 13 bases outside the gene matches. CDR3 sequence (DNA): TGTGCCAGCAGCCAGCACGAGTTAGCGGGGTTATTCTTC. Translation: CASSQHELAGLFF.

V is TRBV5-1 and J is TRBJ1-5; TRBD1 matches at 8 bases. The CDR3 runs 17 residues. With 3 bases clipped from V and 0 bases from J, the junction kept 8 bases outside the gene matches. Germline CDR1 and CDR2: SGHRS and YFSETQ. The CDR3 protein is CASSSDRGRRSNQPQHF. CDR3 sequence (DNA): TGCGCCAGCAGCTCCGACAGGGGTCGGCGTAGCAATCAGCCCCAGCATTTT.

This clone appeared a single time. The V gene is TRBV3-1 (or the pseudogene TRBV3-2), the J gene TRBJ2-1, with TRBD2 identical over 9 bases. This CDR3 comprises 16 residues. The germline CDR1 and CDR2 sequences are LGHDT and YNNKEL (reference sequence). The V gene end was trimmed by 0 bases and the J gene end by 6 bases; junction bases not matched to a gene: 6. This CDR3 is CASSQDRLAGTNEQFF. Written as DNA, the CDR3 is TGTGCCAGCAGCCAAGATAGGCTAGCGGGGACCAATGAGCAGTTCTTC.

The J gene is TRBJ2-7, the V gene TRBV7-9; 11 bases are a match to TRBD2. The V gene end was trimmed by 5 bases and the J gene end by 0 bases; junction bases not matched to a gene: 3. From germline, CDR1 is SEHNR and CDR2 FQNEAQ (reference sequence). This CDR3 is 15 amino acids long. The CDR3 spells CASSDTSGSSYEQYF. In DNA form, the CDR3 reads TGTGCCAGCAGCGACACTAGCGGGAGCTCCTACGAGCAGTACTTC.

V is TRBV20-1 and J is TRBJ1-2; TRBD1 might be the D (6 bases). Trimming pared 7 bases from V and 5 bases from J, leaving 8 bases between. The CDR3 is made up of 10 amino acids. The germline V gene encodes CDR1 DFQATT and CDR2 SNEGSKA (reference sequence). The CDR3 coding sequence is TGCAGTGTACAGGGTTATGGCTACACCTTC. Translated: CSVQGYGYTF.

The chain uses TRBV30 and TRBJ1-6; 7 nucleotides align to TRBD1. Trimming cost V 3 bases and J 7 bases; bases outside gene matches: 0. The CDR3 totals 12 residues. The germline V gene has CDR1 GTSNPN and CDR2 SVGIG (reference sequence). The CDR3 sequence is CAWRQGNSPLHF. CDR3 sequence (DNA): TGTGCCTGGAGACAGGGGAATTCACCCCTCCACTTT.

The chain couples TRBV19 to TRBJ1-5, with a possible D match to TRBD1 (6 bases). V was pared by 3 bases and J by 2 bases, with 11 bases between. Germline CDR1 LNHDA, CDR2 SQIVND (reference sequence). The CDR3 length is 15 residues. CDR3 bases: TGTGCCAGTAGTATCACTCGGACAGGCAATCAGCCCCAGCATTTT. Its translation is CASSITRTGNQPQHF.

The rearrangement links TRBV10-3 to TRBJ1-2; 9 nucleotides agree with TRBD1. Germline loops: CDR1 ENHRY, CDR2 SYGVKD. The CDR3 contains 14 residues. V was clipped by 4 bases and J by 4 bases; unmatched bases: 4. The CDR3 reads CAISGTGVLYGYTF. As DNA, the CDR3 is TGTGCCATCAGTGGGACAGGGGTCCTCTATGGCTACACCTTC.

This chain uses TRBV29-1 with TRBJ2-3, with D maybe TRBD2 (6 bases). V dropped 1 base and J dropped 2 bases, with 13 bases sitting between them. Germline CDR1 reads SQVTM; CDR2 reads ANQGSEA. The CDR3 runs to 15 residues. DNA for the CDR3: TGCAGCGTTGAAGGCCTAGCGCAACTCACAGATACGCAGTATTTT. Residues: CSVEGLAQLTDTQYF.

This clone was seen once. The genes are TRBV7-8 and TRBJ2-7, with TRBD1 matching 8 bases. Germline V lookup: CDR1 SGHVS, CDR2 FQNEAQ. This CDR3 spans 13 amino acids. V trimming: 5 bases; J trimming: 3 bases; junction bases outside the gene matches: 3. The CDR3 spells CASSRTGLYEQYF. The CDR3, as DNA: TGTGCCAGCAGCCGGACAGGGCTCTACGAGCAGTACTTC.

Turning to this clone: The junction departs from the called germline gene at one end, perhaps through a read error. The rearrangement joins TRBV20-1 to TRBJ1-1, with TRBD1 as a possible D gene (5 bases). The CDR3 is made up of 11 amino acids. The germline gives CDR1 DFQATT, CDR2 SNEGSKA (reference sequence). The CDR3 reads CSSTVRAQWPF. CDR3 nucleotides: TGCAGTTCGACAGTACGGGCCCAGTGGCCCTTT.

The J gene is TRBJ2-7, the V gene TRBV27, with a tentative D call TRBD1 (6 bases). The CDR3 loop spans 13 amino acids. With 3 bases removed from V and 6 bases from J, the gap between germline ends came to 12 bases. Germline V gives CDR1 MNHEY, CDR2 SMNVEV (reference sequence). The CDR3 DNA reads as TGTGCCAGCAGTTTCCCCCAGGGGTCCGAGCAGTACTTC. This codes for CASSFPQGSEQYF.

The rearrangement joins TRBV30 to TRBJ1-6; the D is unclear. CDR3 size: 12 residues. Trimming removed 7 bases from V and 7 bases from J, with 11 bases in between. In germline, CDR1 is GTSNPN, CDR2 SVGIG (reference sequence). Here the CDR3 reads CAFRETNSPLHF. Written as DNA, the CDR3 is TGTGCCTTCCGGGAAACAAATTCACCCCTCCACTTT.

V and J are TRBV10-3 and TRBJ1-6; 9 bases are a match to TRBD1. Germline lookup yields CDR1 ENHRY and CDR2 SYGVKD. J lost 9 bases, V lost 7 bases, and 7 bases had no gene match. CDR3 length: 14 amino acids. The CDR3 coding sequence is TGTGCCATCAAGGGGGGACAGGGAGGTTCACCCCTCCACTTT. It specifies CAIKGGQGGSPLHF.

The CDR3 here is CASSRDSRYNSPLHF. The CDR3 bases are TGTGCCAGCAGCCGGGACAGCCGATATAATTCACCCCTCCACTTT. The rearrangement uses TRBV3-1 (or the pseudogene TRBV3-2) and TRBJ1-6, with TRBD1 matching 7 bases. The germline V gene encodes CDR1 LGHDT and CDR2 YNNKEL (reference sequence). V was pared by 4 bases and J by 4 bases, with 4 bases of the junction left unmatched. The CDR3 length is 15 residues.

This chain joins TRBV5-1 and TRBJ1-2, with D tentatively TRBD1 (5 bases). The germline V gene encodes CDR1 SGHRS and CDR2 YFSETQ. Trimming took 0 bases from V and 4 from J, leaving 7 bases between them. The CDR3 contains 13 residues. The CDR3 DNA is TGCGCCAGCAGCTTGGGACAGATCTATGGCTACACCTTC. This codes for CASSLGQIYGYTF.

The chain has TRBV6-5 and TRBJ2-7; a possible D gene is TRBD1 (5 bases). The CDR3 has 12 amino acids. Trimming stripped 2 bases from V and 5 bases from J, with 7 bases between. CDR1 and CDR2 from the germline V gene are MNHEY and SVGAGI. The CDR3 nucleotides read TGTGCCAGCAGTTACCAGGGTGACGAGCAGTACTTC. It encodes CASSYQGDEQYF.

The rearrangement uses TRBV25-1 and TRBJ1-2; 9 bases fit TRBD1. From germline, CDR1 is MGHDK and CDR2 SYGVNS. The CDR3 sequence is 12 residues long. With 10 bases clipped from V and 8 bases from J, the junction kept 8 bases outside the gene matches. As DNA, the CDR3 is TGTGCCACCATGGACAGGGGTGACGGCTACACCTTC. Its translation is CATMDRGDGYTF.

This clone was counted once. The chain combines TRBV3-1 (or the pseudogene TRBV3-2) with TRBJ1-6; D remains ambiguous. Trimming left V 0 bases short and J 1 base short, with 10 bases between. This CDR3 contains 17 residues. CDR1 is LGHDT and CDR2 is YNNKEL in the germline V gene (reference sequence). The CDR3 DNA follows: TGTGCCAGCAGCCAAGATGGGCGACGATCCTATAATTCACCCCTCCACTTT. Translation: CASSQDGRRSYNSPLHF.

The gene calls are TRBV2 and TRBJ1-5, with TRBD1 as a possible D gene (5 bases). V was pared by 5 bases and J by 3 bases, with 17 bases between. The CDR3 sequence is 16 residues long. CDR1 and CDR2 from the germline V gene are SNHLY and FYNNEI. The CDR3: CASSYAMGQLNQPQHF. In nucleotides, the CDR3 is TGTGCCAGCAGTTACGCGATGGGGCAGCTCAATCAGCCCCAGCATTTT.

This clone appeared a few times. This chain uses TRBV6-1 with TRBJ2-1; 11 bases align to TRBD2. V shed 2 bases and J 7 bases; nucleotides not matched to a gene: 10. CDR1 is MNHNS and CDR2 is SASEGT in the germline V gene. The CDR3 has 17 amino acids. The chain's CDR3 is CASSELLAGGFGNEQFF. The CDR3 DNA follows: TGTGCCAGCAGTGAACTCCTAGCGGGGGGTTTCGGTAATGAGCAGTTCTTC.

This clone was observed a single time. The chain has TRBV15 and TRBJ1-1; 8 positions match TRBD1. Trimming removed 7 bases from V and 0 bases from J; junction bases left unmatched: 4. Germline lookup yields CDR1 LNHNV and CDR2 YYDKDF (reference sequence). The CDR3 has 14 residues. CDR3 nucleotides: TGTGCCACCACGACAGGGGTGGTGAACACTGAAGCTTTCTTT. It yields the protein CATTTGVVNTEAFF.

About this clone itself: One junction end disagrees with the germline gene, perhaps due to a read error. The rearrangement joins TRBV2 to TRBJ2-2; possibly TRBD1 or TRBD2 for D (6 bases each). CDR1 is SNHLY, CDR2 FYNNEI, per germline. The CDR3 covers 14 residues. The CDR3 loop is CASREGGPTGELFF. The CDR3 nucleotides are TGTGCCAGCAGGGAAGGGGGGCCCACCGGGGAGCTGTTTTTT.

This chain joins TRBV27 and TRBJ2-3; 9 nucleotides match TRBD2. Germline V gene sequence: CDR1 MNHEY, CDR2 SMNVEV (reference sequence). The length of the CDR3 is 13 residues. Germline trimming cut 6 bases from V and 4 bases from J; bases unmatched to any gene: 2. The CDR3: CASRASGADTQYF. The CDR3 DNA reads TGTGCCAGCAGGGCTAGCGGGGCAGATACGCAGTATTTT.

V gene TRBV11-2 combines with J gene TRBJ2-3; D unresolved. The CDR3 has 13 residues. V lost 3 bases and J 2 bases, leaving 6 bases between the germline ends. Germline lookup yields CDR1 SGHAT and CDR2 FQNNGV. CDR3 loop: CASSFIPTDTQYF. DNA of the CDR3: TGTGCCAGCAGCTTTATCCCCACAGATACGCAGTATTTT.

This sequence joins TRBV19 and TRBJ1-2; a weak D match, TRBD1 (6 bases). Germline-derived CDR1 and CDR2 are LNHDA and SQIVND (reference sequence). The germline V and J ends were trimmed by 9 bases and 4 bases, with 12 bases remaining between them. This CDR3 comprises 12 residues. In DNA, the CDR3 is TGTGCCAGGCGGACAGACCCCTATGGCTACACCTTC. This sequence encodes CARRTDPYGYTF.

The V call is TRBV28, the J call TRBJ1-1; D remains ambiguous. V lost 7 bases and J lost 1, with 16 bases in between. This CDR3 contains 15 residues. Looked up from germline, CDR1 is MDHEN and CDR2 is SYDVKM. In nucleotides, the CDR3 is TGTGCCAGCATCCAGTCGTTAGCTACGAACACTGAAGCTTTCTTT. Protein: CASIQSLATNTEAFF.